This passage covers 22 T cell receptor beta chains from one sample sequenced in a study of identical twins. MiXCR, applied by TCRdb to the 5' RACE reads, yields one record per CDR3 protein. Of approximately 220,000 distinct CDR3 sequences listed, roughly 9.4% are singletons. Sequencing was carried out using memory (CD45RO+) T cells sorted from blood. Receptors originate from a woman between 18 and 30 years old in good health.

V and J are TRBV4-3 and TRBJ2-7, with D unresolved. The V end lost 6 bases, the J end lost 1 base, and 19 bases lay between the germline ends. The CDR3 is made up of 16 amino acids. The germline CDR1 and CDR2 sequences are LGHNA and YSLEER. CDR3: CASSPPRSYISYEQYF. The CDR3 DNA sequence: TGCGCCAGCAGTCCCCCCCGGTCTTACATATCCTACGAGCAGTACTTC.

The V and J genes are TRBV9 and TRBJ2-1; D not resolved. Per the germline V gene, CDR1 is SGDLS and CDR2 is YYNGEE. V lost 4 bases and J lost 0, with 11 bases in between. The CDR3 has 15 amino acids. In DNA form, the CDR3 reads TGTGCCAGCAGCATCAGGACCAGCTCCTACAATGAGCAGTTCTTC. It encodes CASSIRTSSYNEQFF.

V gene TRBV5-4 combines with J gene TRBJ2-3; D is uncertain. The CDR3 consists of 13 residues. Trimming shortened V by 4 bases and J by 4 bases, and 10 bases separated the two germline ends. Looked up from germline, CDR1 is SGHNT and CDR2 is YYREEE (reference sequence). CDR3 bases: TGTGCCAGCAGCCCTGGTGGCTCAGATACGCAGTATTTT. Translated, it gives CASSPGGSDTQYF. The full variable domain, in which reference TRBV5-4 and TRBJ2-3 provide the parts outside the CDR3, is ETGVTQSPTHLIKTRGQQVTLRCSSQSGHNTVSWYQQALGQGPQFIFQYYREEENGRGNFPPRFSGLQFPNYSSELNVNALELDDSALYLCASSPGGSDTQYFGPGTRLTVL.

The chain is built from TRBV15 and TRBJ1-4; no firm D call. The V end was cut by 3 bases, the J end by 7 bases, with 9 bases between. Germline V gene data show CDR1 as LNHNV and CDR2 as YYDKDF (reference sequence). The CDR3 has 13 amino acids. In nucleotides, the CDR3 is TGTGCCACCAGCAGTGGGTCTGGTGAAAAACTGTTTTTT. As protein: CATSSGSGEKLFF. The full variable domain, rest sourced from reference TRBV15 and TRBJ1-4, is DAMVIQNPRYQVTQFGKPVTLSCSQTLNHNVMYWYQQKSSQAPKLLFHYYDKDFNNEADTPDNFQSRRPNTSFCFLDIRSPGLGDTAMYLCATSSGSGEKLFFGSGTQLSVL.

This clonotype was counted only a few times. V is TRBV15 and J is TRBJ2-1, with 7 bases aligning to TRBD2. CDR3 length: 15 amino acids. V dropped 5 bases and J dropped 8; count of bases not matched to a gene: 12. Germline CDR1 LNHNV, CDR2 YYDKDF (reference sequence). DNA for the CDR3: TGTGCCACCAGCCAACCCAGCGGGAAAGTGCATGAGCAGTTCTTC. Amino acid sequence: CATSQPSGKVHEQFF. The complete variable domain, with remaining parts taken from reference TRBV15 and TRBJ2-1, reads DAMVIQNPRYQVTQFGKPVTLSCSQTLNHNVMYWYQQKSSQAPKLLFHYYDKDFNNEADTPDNFQSRRPNTSFCFLDIRSPGLGDTAMYLCATSQPSGKVHEQFFGPGTRLTVL.

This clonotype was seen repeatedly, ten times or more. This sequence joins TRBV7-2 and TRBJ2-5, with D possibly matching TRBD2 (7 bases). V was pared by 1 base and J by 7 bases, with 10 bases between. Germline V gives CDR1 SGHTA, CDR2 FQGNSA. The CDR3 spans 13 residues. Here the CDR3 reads CASSLDREGTQYF. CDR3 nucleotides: TGTGCCAGCAGCTTAGACAGGGAGGGGACCCAGTACTTC.

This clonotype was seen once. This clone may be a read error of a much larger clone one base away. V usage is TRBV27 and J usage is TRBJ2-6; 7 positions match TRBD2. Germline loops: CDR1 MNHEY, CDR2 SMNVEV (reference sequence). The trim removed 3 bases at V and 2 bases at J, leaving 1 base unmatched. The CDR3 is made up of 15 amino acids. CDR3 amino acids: CASSFRGAGANVLTF. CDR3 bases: TGTGCCAGCAGTTTTCGGGGGGCTGGGGCCAACGTCCTGACTTTC.

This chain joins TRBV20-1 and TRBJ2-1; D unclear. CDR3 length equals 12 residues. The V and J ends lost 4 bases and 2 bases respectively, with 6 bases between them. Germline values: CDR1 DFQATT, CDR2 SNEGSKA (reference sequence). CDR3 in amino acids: CSATPAYNEQFF. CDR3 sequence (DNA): TGCAGTGCTACCCCTGCCTACAATGAGCAGTTCTTC.

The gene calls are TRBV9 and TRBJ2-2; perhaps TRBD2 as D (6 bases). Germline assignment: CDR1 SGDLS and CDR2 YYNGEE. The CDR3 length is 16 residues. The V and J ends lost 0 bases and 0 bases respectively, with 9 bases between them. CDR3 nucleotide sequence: TGTGCCAGCAGCGTAGGGCGACTAGCGAACACCGGGGAGCTGTTTTTT. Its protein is CASSVGRLANTGELFF.

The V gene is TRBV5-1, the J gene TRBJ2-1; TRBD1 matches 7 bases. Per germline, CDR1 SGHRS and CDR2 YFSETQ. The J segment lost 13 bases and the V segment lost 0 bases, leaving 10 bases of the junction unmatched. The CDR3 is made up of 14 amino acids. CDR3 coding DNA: TGCGCCAGCAGCTTGGGGGACAGAGCCGAAGGACAGTTCTTC. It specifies CASSLGDRAEGQFF.

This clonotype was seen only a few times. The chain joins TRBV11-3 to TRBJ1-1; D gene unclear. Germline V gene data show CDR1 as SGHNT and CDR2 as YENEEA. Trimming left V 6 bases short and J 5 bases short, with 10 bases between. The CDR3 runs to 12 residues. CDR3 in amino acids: CASSPAGTEAFF. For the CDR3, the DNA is TGTGCCAGCAGTCCCGCAGGAACTGAAGCTTTCTTT. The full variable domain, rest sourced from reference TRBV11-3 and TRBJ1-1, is EAGVVQSPRYKIIEKKQPVAFWCNPISGHNTLYWYLQNLGQGPELLIRYENEEAVDDSQLPKDRFSAERLKGVDSTLKIQPAELGDSAVYLCASSPAGTEAFFGQGTRLTVV.

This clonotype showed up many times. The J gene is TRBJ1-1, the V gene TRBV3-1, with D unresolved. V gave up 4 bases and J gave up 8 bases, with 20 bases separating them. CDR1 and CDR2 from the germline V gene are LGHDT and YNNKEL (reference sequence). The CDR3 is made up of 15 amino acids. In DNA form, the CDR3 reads TGTGCCAGCAGCCTTACCTCAGGACGGGAGGGAGAAGCTTTCTTT. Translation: CASSLTSGREGEAFF.

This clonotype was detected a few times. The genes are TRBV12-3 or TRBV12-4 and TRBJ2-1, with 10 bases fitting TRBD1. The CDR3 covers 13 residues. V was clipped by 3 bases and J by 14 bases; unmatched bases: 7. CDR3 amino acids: CASSLGQGKKEFF. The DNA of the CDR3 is TGTGCCAGCAGTTTGGGACAGGGGAAGAAGGAGTTCTTC.

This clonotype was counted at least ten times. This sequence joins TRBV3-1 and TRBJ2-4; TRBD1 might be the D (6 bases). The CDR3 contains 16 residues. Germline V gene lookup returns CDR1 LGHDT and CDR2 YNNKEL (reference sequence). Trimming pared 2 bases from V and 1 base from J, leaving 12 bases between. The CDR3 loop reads CASSQTGISAKNIQYF. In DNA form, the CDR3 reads TGTGCCAGCAGCCAAACAGGGATCAGTGCCAAAAACATTCAGTACTTC.

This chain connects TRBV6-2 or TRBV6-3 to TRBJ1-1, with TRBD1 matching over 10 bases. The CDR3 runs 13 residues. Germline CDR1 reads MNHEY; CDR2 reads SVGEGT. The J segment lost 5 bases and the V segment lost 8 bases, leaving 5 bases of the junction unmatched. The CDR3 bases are TGTGCCAGCGACAGGGGGCGGGATACTGAAGCTTTCTTT. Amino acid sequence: CASDRGRDTEAFF.

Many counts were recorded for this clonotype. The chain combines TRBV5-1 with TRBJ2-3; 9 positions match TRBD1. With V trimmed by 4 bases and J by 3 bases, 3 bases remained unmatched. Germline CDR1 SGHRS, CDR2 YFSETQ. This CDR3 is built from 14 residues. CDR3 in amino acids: CASSGGTGTDTQYF. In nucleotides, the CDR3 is TGCGCCAGCAGCGGGGGGACAGGGACAGATACGCAGTATTTT.

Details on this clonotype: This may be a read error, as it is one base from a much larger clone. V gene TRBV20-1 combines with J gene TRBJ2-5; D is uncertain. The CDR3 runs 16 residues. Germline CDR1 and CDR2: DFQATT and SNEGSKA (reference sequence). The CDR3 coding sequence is TGCTGTGTCACCCCGGCCAGTTCTCGAATACAAGAGACCCAGTACTTC. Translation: CCVTPASSRIQETQYF.

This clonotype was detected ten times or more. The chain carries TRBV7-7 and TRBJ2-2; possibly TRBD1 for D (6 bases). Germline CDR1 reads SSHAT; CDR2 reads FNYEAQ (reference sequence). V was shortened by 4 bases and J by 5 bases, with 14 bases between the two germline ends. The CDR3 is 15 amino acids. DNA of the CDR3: TGTGCCAGCAGCTCCAACTCACAGGGAACCGGGGAGCTGTTTTTT. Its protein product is CASSSNSQGTGELFF.

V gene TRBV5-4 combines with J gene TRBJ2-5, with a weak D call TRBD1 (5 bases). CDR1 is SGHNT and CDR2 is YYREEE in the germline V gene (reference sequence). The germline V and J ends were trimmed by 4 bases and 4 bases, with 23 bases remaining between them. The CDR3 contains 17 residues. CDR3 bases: TGTGCCAGCAGCGGCACAGGTGCCCCCTGGTCGGGAGAGACCCAGTACTTC. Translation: CASSGTGAPWSGETQYF.

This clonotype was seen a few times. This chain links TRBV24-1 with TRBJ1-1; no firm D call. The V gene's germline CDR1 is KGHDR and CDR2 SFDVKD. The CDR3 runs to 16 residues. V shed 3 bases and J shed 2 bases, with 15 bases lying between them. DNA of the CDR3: TGTGCCACCAGTGATCCCAGCAGGACCTACAACACTGAAGCTTTCTTT. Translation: CATSDPSRTYNTEAFF.

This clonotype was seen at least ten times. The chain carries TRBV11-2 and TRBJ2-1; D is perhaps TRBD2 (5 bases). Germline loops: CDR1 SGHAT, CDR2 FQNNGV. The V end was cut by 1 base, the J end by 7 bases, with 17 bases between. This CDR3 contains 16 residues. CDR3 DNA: TGTGCCAGCAGCTTAGGTACGCGGGCCCTTAGGAATGAGCAGTTCTTC. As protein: CASSLGTRALRNEQFF. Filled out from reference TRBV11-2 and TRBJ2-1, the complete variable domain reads EAGVAQSPRYKIIEKRQSVAFWCNPISGHATLYWYQQILGQGPKLLIQFQNNGVVDDSQLPKDRFSAERLKGVDSTLKIQPAKLEDSAVYLCASSLGTRALRNEQFFGPGTRLTVL.

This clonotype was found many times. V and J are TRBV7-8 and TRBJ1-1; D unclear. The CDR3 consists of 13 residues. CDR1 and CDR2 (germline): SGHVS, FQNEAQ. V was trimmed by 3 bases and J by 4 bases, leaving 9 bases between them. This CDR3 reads CASSFTTGTEAFF. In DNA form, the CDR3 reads TGTGCCAGCAGCTTTACGACGGGCACTGAAGCTTTCTTT. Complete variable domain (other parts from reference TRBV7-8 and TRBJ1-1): GAGVSQSPRYKVAKRGQDVALRCDPISGHVSLFWYQQALGQGPEFLTYFQNEAQLDKSGLPSDRFFAERPEGSVSTLKIQRTQQEDSAVYLCASSFTTGTEAFFGQGTRLTVV.